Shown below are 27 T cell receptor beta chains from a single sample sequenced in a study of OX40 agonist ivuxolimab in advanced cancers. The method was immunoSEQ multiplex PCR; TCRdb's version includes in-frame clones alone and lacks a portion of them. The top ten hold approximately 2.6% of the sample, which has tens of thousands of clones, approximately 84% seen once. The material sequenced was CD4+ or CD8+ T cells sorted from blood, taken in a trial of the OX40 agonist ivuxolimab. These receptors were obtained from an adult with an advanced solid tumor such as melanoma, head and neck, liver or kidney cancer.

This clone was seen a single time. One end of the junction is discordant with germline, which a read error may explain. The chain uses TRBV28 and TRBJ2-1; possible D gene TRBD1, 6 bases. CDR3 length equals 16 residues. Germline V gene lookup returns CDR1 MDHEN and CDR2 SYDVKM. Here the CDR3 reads CASSIWSGRGPGEQFF. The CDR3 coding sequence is TGTGCCAGCAGTATATGGTCGGGCAGGGGACCGGGTGAGCAGTTCTTC.

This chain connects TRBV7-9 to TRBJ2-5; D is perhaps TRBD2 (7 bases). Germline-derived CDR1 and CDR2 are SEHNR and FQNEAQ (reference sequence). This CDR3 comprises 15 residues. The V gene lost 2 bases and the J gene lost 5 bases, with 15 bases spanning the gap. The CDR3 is CASSLNGGAGETQYF. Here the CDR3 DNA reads TGTGCCAGCAGCTTAAATGGGGGGGCCGGTGAGACCCAGTACTTC.

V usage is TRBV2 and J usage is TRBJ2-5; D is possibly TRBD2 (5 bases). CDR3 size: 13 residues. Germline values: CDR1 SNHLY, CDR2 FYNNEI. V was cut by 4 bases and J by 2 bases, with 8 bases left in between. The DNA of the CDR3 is TGTGCCAGCAGTGTGGAGGTTCAAGAGACCCAGTACTTC. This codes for CASSVEVQETQYF.

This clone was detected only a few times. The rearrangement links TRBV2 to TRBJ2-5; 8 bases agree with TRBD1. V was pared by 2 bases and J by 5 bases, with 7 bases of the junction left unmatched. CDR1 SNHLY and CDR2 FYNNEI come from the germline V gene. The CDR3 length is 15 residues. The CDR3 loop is CASSESQGAGETQYF. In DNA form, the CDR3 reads TGTGCCAGCAGTGAAAGCCAGGGGGCGGGGGAGACCCAGTACTTC.

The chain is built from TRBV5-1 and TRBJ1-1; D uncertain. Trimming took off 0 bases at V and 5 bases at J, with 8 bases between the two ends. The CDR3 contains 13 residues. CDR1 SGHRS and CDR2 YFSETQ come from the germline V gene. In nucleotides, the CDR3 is TGCGCCAGCAGCTTGGATCCGGGGACTGAAGCTTTCTTT. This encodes CASSLDPGTEAFF.

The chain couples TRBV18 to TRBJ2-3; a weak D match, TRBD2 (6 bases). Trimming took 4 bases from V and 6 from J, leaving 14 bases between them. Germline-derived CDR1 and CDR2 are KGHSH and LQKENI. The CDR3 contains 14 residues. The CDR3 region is CASSLLTSLDTQYF. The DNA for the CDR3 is TGTGCCAGCTCACTTCTTACTAGCTTGGATACGCAGTATTTT.

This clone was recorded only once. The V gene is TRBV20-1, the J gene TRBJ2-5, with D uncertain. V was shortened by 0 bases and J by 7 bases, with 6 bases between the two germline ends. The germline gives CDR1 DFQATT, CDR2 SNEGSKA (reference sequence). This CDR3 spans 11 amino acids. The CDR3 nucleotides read TGCAGTGCTAGAGATGGAGCGACCCAGTACTTC. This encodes CSARDGATQYF.

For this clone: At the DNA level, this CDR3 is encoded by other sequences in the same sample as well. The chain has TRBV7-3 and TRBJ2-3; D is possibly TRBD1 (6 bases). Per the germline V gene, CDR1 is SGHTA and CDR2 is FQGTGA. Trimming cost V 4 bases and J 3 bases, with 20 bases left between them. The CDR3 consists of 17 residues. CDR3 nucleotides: TGTGCCAGCAGCTCTCAGGGTACAGGGTTGGGTACAGATACGCAGTATTTT. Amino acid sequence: CASSSQGTGLGTDTQYF. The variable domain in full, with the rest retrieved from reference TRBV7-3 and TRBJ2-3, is GAGVSQTPSNKVTEKGKYVELRCDPISGHTALYWYRQSLGQGPEFLIYFQGTGAADDSGLPNDRFFAVRPEGSVSTLKIQRTERGDSAVYLCASSSQGTGLGTDTQYFGPGTRLTVL.

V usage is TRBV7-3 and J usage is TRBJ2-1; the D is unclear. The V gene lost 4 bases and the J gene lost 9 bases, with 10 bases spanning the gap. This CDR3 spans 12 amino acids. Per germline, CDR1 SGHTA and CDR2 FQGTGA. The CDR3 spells CASSYIPVEQFF. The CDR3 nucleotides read TGTGCCAGCAGCTACATCCCGGTTGAGCAGTTCTTC.

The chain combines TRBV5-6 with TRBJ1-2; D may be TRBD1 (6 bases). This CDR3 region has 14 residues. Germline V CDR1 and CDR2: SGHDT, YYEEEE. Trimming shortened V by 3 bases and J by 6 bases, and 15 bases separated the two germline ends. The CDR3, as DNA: TGTGCCAGCAGCTCCCCAGACTACAGGGATGGCTACACCTTC. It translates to CASSSPDYRDGYTF.

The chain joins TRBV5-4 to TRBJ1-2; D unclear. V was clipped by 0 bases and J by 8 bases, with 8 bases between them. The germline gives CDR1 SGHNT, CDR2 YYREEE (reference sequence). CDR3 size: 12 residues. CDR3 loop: CASSLEKEGYTF. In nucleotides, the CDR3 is TGTGCCAGCAGCTTGGAGAAGGAAGGCTACACCTTC.

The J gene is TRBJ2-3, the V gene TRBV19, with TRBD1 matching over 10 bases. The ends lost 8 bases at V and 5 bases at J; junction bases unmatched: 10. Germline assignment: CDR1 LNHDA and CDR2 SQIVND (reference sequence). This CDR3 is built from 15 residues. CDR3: CASVDRDRGIDTQYF. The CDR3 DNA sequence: TGTGCCAGTGTCGACCGGGACAGGGGTATAGATACGCAGTATTTT.

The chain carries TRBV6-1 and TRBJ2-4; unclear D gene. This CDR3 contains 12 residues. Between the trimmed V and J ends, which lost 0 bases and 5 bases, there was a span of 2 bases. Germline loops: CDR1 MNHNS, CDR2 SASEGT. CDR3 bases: TGTGCCAGCAGTGAAGCGCAAAACATTCAGTACTTC. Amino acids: CASSEAQNIQYF.

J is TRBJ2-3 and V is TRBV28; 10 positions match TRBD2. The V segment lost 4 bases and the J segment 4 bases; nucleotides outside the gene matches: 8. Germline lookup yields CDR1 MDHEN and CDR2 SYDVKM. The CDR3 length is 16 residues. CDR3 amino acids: CASSSTGLAGADTQYF. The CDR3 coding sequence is TGTGCCAGCAGTTCTACGGGGCTAGCGGGGGCAGATACGCAGTATTTT.

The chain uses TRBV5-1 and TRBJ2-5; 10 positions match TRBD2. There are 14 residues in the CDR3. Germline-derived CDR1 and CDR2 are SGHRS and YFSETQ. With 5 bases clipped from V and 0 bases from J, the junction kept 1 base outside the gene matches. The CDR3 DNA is TGCGCCAGCAGGAGCGGGGGGGACCAAGAGACCCAGTACTTC. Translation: CASRSGGDQETQYF.

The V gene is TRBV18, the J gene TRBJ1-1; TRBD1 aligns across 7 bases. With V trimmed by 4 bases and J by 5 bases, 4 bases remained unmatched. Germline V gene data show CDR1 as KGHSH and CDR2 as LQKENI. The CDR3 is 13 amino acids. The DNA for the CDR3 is TGTGCCAGCTCACGGGGACAGTCAACTGAAGCTTTCTTT. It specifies CASSRGQSTEAFF.

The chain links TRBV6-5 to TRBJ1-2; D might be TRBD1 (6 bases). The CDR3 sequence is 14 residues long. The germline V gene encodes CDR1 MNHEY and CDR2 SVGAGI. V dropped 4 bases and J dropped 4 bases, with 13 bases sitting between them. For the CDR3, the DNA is TGTGCCAGCAGTTTGCAGGGGATAGGCTATGGCTACACCTTC. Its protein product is CASSLQGIGYGYTF.

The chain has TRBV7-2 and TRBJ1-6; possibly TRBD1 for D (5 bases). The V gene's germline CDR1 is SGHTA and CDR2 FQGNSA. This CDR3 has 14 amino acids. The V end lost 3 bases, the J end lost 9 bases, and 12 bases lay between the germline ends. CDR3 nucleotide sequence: TGTGCCAGCAGCTTGCGAGGGGAGAGTTCACCCCTCCACTTT. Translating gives CASSLRGESSPLHF. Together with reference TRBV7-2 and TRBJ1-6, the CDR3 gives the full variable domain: GAGVSQSPSNKVTEKGKDVELRCDPISGHTALYWYRQSLGQGLEFLIYFQGNSAPDKSGLPSDRFSAERTGGSVSTLTIQRTQQEDSAVYLCASSLRGESSPLHFGNGTRLTVT.

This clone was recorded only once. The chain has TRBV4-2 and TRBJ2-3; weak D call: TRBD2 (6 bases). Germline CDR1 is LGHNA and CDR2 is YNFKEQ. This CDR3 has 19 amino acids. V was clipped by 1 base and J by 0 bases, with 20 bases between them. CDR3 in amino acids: CASSQGPRELKISTDTQYF. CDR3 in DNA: TGTGCCAGCAGCCAAGGGCCGCGGGAACTCAAAATTAGCACAGATACGCAGTATTTT.

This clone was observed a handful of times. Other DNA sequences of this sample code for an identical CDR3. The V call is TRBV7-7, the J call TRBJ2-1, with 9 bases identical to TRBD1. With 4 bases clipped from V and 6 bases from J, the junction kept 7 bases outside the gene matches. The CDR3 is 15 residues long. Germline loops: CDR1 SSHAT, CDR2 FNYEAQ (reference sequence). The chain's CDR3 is CASSSGTGNVNEQFF. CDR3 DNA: TGTGCCAGCAGCTCCGGGACAGGGAATGTCAATGAGCAGTTCTTC.

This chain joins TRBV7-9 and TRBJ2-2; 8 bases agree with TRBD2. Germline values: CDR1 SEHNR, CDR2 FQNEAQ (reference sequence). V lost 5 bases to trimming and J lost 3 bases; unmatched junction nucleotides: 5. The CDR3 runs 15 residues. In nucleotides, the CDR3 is TGTGCCAGCAGCCACGGAGCGGGGGACACCGGGGAGCTGTTTTTT. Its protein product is CASSHGAGDTGELFF.

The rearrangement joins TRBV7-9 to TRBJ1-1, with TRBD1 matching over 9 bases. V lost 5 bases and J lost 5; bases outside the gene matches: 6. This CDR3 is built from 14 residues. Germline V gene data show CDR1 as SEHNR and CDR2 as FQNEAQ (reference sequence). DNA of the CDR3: TGTGCCAGCAGCCCGAGGGACAGGGAGACTGAAGCTTTCTTT. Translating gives CASSPRDRETEAFF.

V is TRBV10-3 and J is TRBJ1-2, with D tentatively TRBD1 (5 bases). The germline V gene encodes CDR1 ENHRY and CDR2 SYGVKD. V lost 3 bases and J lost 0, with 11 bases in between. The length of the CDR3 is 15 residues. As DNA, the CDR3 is TGTGCCATCAGTGACGAAAGGGGATCTAACTATGGCTACACCTTC. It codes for CAISDERGSNYGYTF.

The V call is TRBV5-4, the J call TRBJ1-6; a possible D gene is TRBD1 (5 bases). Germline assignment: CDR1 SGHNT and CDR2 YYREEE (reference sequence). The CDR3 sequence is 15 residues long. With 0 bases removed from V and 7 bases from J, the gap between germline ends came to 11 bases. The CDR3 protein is CASSLGGEGNSPLHF. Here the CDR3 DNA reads TGTGCCAGCAGCTTGGGGGGGGAGGGGAATTCACCCCTCCACTTT.

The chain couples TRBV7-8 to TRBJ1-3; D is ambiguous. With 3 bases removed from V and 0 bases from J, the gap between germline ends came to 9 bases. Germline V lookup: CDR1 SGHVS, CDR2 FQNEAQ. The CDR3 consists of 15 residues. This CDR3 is CASSLSGFSGNTIYF. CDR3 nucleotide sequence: TGTGCCAGCAGCTTGTCCGGGTTCTCTGGAAACACCATATATTTT.

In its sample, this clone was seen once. CDR3 sequence: CASSLQGASYEQYF. CDR3 in DNA: TGTGCCAGCAGCCTACAGGGGGCAAGCTACGAGCAGTACTTC. The rearrangement joins TRBV9 to TRBJ2-7; the match to TRBD1 covers 9 bases. The CDR3 is 14 residues long. The J segment lost 3 bases and the V segment lost 4 bases, leaving 5 bases of the junction unmatched. Germline V lookup: CDR1 SGDLS, CDR2 YYNGEE. Supplemented by reference TRBV9 and TRBJ2-7, the full variable domain reads DSGVTQTPKHLITATGQRVTLRCSPRSGDLSVYWYQQSLDQGLQFLIQYYNGEERAKGNILERFSAQQFPDLHSELNLSSLELGDSALYFCASSLQGASYEQYFGPGTRLTVT.

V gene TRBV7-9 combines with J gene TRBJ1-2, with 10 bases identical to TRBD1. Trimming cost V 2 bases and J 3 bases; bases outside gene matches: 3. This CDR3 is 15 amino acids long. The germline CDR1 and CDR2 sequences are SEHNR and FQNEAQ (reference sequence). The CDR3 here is CASSLYGTGDYGYTF. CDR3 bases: TGTGCCAGCAGCTTATATGGGACAGGGGACTATGGCTACACCTTC.